These 17 T cell receptor beta chains were sequenced from one sample in a study of blood T cell repertoires in COVID-19. The protocol was immunoSEQ multiplex PCR, while the TCRdb copy is restricted to in-frame clones and leaves out a portion. The sample yields some 270,000 clones, under 95% seen once. Specimen: PBMCs or T cells enriched from blood (not recorded which). The origin of the receptors is a man aged 35-49 years who had been exposed to COVID-19.

Only a few counts were recorded for this clone. This chain connects TRBV12-5 to TRBJ2-5; possibly TRBD1 for D (6 bases). Germline CDR1 and CDR2: LGHNT and FRNRAP. The V end was cut by 5 bases, the J end by 3 bases, with 13 bases between. The CDR3 consists of 14 residues. CDR3 region: CASGGTNTKETQYF. In DNA, the CDR3 is TGTGCTAGTGGTGGGACAAACACAAAAGAGACCCAGTACTTC.

CDR3: CASSSSGSFSETQYF. Written as DNA, the CDR3 is TGTGCCAGCAGTTCAAGCGGGAGTTTCTCTGAGACCCAGTACTTC. The genes are TRBV28 and TRBJ2-5, with TRBD2 identical over 8 bases. There are 15 residues in the CDR3. The V gene's germline CDR1 is MDHEN and CDR2 SYDVKM. The V segment lost 4 bases and the J segment 5 bases; nucleotides outside the gene matches: 9.

This chain uses TRBV5-4 with TRBJ2-2; 11 bases are shared with TRBD1. Germline V lookup: CDR1 SGHNT, CDR2 YYREEE (reference sequence). CDR3 length equals 18 residues. V shed 3 bases and J 5 bases; nucleotides not matched to a gene: 12. The CDR3 is CASSYHKRTGGNTGELFF. CDR3 nucleotide sequence: TGTGCCAGCAGCTATCATAAACGGACAGGGGGCAATACCGGGGAGCTGTTTTTT. Drawing the rest from reference TRBV5-4 and TRBJ2-2, the complete variable domain is ETGVTQSPTHLIKTRGQQVTLRCSSQSGHNTVSWYQQALGQGPQFIFQYYREEENGRGNFPPRFSGLQFPNYSSELNVNALELDDSALYLCASSYHKRTGGNTGELFFGEGSRLTVL.

The rearrangement links TRBV11-2 to TRBJ2-1, with 8 bases that match TRBD1. Trimming removed 3 bases from V and 3 bases from J; junction bases left unmatched: 10. CDR1 and CDR2 from the germline V gene are SGHAT and FQNNGV. There are 17 residues in the CDR3. The CDR3 nucleotides read TGTGCCAGCAGCTTGGCCCAAAGGACAGGGATCTACAATGAGCAGTTCTTC. Translated, it gives CASSLAQRTGIYNEQFF.

V usage is TRBV2 and J usage is TRBJ2-7, with D perhaps TRBD2 (5 bases). The CDR3 has 13 residues. Deletions cut 8 bases from V and 0 bases from J, with 11 bases between. Per germline, CDR1 SNHLY and CDR2 FYNNEI. In DNA form, the CDR3 reads TGTGCCAGCGAAAGGACTGGCTCCTACGAGCAGTACTTC. As protein: CASERTGSYEQYF.

The chain employs TRBV11-2 and TRBJ2-7; 10 nucleotides agree with TRBD1. Germline CDR1 SGHAT, CDR2 FQNNGV. With V trimmed by 5 bases and J by 6 bases, 10 bases remained unmatched. This CDR3 region has 15 residues. CDR3 DNA: TGTGCCAGCAGCACCTACACCGGGACAGGGGCCGAGCAGTACTTC. It encodes CASSTYTGTGAEQYF.

This clone was recorded once. The rearrangement uses TRBV4-1 and TRBJ2-2; 11 bases are a match to TRBD2. The J segment lost 6 bases and the V segment lost 1 base, leaving 10 bases of the junction unmatched. Germline V gene data show CDR1 as MGHRA and CDR2 as YSYEKL. The CDR3 runs to 18 residues. CDR3 sequence reads: CASSQVSSGRPVAGELFF. CDR3 bases: TGCGCCAGCAGCCAAGTTTCTAGCGGGAGGCCCGTCGCCGGGGAGCTGTTTTTT.

This rearrangement joins TRBV5-6 to TRBJ1-6; TRBD1 is a possible D gene (5 bases). Germline CDR1 is SGHDT and CDR2 is YYEEEE. This CDR3 comprises 14 residues. V gave up 3 bases and J gave up 4 bases, with 8 bases separating them. DNA for the CDR3: TGTGCCAGCAGCTCAAAGGGGTATAATTCACCCCTCCACTTT. It codes for CASSSKGYNSPLHF.

In this sample, this clone turned up a few times. This chain uses TRBV6-1 with TRBJ1-5, with no clear D. Looked up from germline, CDR1 is MNHNS and CDR2 is SASEGT. The CDR3 is 14 amino acids. V was cut by 2 bases and J by 5 bases, with 10 bases left in between. DNA of the CDR3: TGTGCCAGCAGTGAACGGGGTCCGGATCAGCCCCAGCATTTT. This codes for CASSERGPDQPQHF.

The chain employs TRBV11-1 and TRBJ1-2; D may be TRBD1 (5 bases). The CDR3 has 13 residues. Germline V gene sequence: CDR1 SGHAT, CDR2 FQDESV (reference sequence). Trimming cost V 1 base and J 6 bases, with 9 bases left between them. CDR3 bases: TGTGCCAGCAGCTTAGATCCAGGGAATGGCTACACCTTC. Protein product: CASSLDPGNGYTF.

In DNA, the CDR3 is TGTGCCAGCTCGGGGATGAACACTGAAGCTTTCTTT. The encoded protein is CASSGMNTEAFF. The gene calls are TRBV6-5 and TRBJ1-1; D ambiguous. Germline-derived CDR1 and CDR2 are MNHEY and SVGAGI. Trimming cost V 8 bases and J 0 bases, with 7 bases left between them. There are 12 residues in the CDR3.

The CDR3 is CASSRASGINYRGPGNQPQHF. In nucleotides, the CDR3 is TGTGCCAGCAGTCGCGCGTCGGGCATAAACTACAGGGGGCCAGGCAATCAGCCCCAGCATTTT. The chain links TRBV27 to TRBJ1-5, with 9 bases matching TRBD1. This CDR3 is 21 amino acids long. In germline, CDR1 is MNHEY, CDR2 SMNVEV (reference sequence). The V segment lost 5 bases and the J segment 2 bases; nucleotides outside the gene matches: 22.

V is TRBV27 and J is TRBJ2-5, with TRBD2 matching 12 bases. Looked up from germline, CDR1 is MNHEY and CDR2 is SMNVEV (reference sequence). V shed 8 bases, J shed 0 bases, and the junction held 7 bases outside the gene matches. This CDR3 has 16 residues. CDR3 sequence (DNA): TGTGCCAGCCAATCTCTAGCGGGAGGGTACCAAGAGACCCAGTACTTC. It encodes CASQSLAGGYQETQYF.

The V call is TRBV13, the J call TRBJ2-1; 7 bases align to TRBD2. The V gene's germline CDR1 is PRHDT and CDR2 FYEKMQ (reference sequence). The V gene end was trimmed by 1 base and the J gene end by 4 bases; junction bases not matched to a gene: 4. This CDR3 spans 15 amino acids. In DNA form, the CDR3 reads TGTGCCAGCAGCTTAGTGGCGGGAGCTTACAATGAGCAGTTCTTC. It translates to CASSLVAGAYNEQFF.

The rearrangement uses TRBV9 and TRBJ1-5; 11 bases are shared with TRBD1. Germline CDR1 is SGDLS and CDR2 is YYNGEE. The CDR3 consists of 16 residues. Trimming took 3 bases from V and 6 from J; bases not matched to a gene: 8. The CDR3 loop reads CASSAERGQGVQPQHF. The CDR3, as DNA: TGTGCCAGCAGCGCCGAGAGGGGACAGGGGGTTCAGCCCCAGCATTTT.

This sequence joins TRBV11-3 and TRBJ2-7; maybe TRBD2 (5 bases). The CDR3 is 14 residues long. The V gene's germline CDR1 is SGHNT and CDR2 YENEEA. The V end lost 5 bases, the J end lost 1 base, and 12 bases lay between the germline ends. The CDR3: CASSGGRGSYEQYF. The DNA of the CDR3 is TGTGCCAGCAGCGGTGGACGGGGATCCTACGAGCAGTACTTC.

The chain employs TRBV6-5 and TRBJ1-2, with 12 bases aligning to TRBD1. With 6 bases clipped from V and 7 bases from J, the junction kept 6 bases outside the gene matches. This CDR3 comprises 14 residues. CDR1 and CDR2 from the germline V gene are MNHEY and SVGAGI. CDR3 protein: CASRPGQGASGYTF. CDR3 sequence (DNA): TGTGCCAGCAGACCGGGACAGGGGGCGTCTGGCTACACCTTC.